These 30 T cell receptor beta chains share one sample of origin, sequenced in a study of OX40 agonist ivuxolimab in advanced cancers. Profiling relied on immunoSEQ multiplex PCR, and the TCRdb table lists in-frame clones only, not all of them. The sample includes under 100,000 clones, 75% to 90% of them seen just once. The sequences come from CD4+ or CD8+ T cells sorted from blood, collected in a trial of the OX40 agonist ivuxolimab. The receptors here all came from an adult with an advanced solid tumor such as melanoma, head and neck, liver or kidney cancer.

V and J are TRBV5-4 and TRBJ1-6, with 7 bases lining up with TRBD1. Germline V gene data show CDR1 as SGHNT and CDR2 as YYREEE (reference sequence). Trimming took 2 bases from V and 10 from J; bases not matched to a gene: 6. The CDR3 runs 14 residues. This CDR3 reads CASSFTGEESPLHF. DNA of the CDR3: TGTGCCAGCAGCTTTACAGGGGAGGAATCACCCCTCCACTTT.

The gene calls are TRBV6-6 and TRBJ2-7, with 7 positions matching TRBD1. The CDR3 is 15 residues long. Losses at the gene ends were 2 bases for V and 5 bases for J; bases not matched to a gene: 9. Germline loops: CDR1 MNHNY, CDR2 SVGAGI (reference sequence). The CDR3 sequence is CASSYVPGGSHEQYF. The CDR3 DNA sequence: TGTGCCAGCAGTTACGTTCCAGGGGGATCCCACGAGCAGTACTTC.

The chain combines TRBV9 with TRBJ1-2; 7 bases are shared with TRBD1. The CDR3 has 12 residues. Germline lookup yields CDR1 SGDLS and CDR2 YYNGEE. The ends lost 5 bases at V and 8 bases at J; junction bases unmatched: 6. The CDR3 region is CASRKGTDGYTF. CDR3 in DNA: TGTGCCAGCAGAAAGGGGACAGACGGCTACACCTTC.

About this clone itself: A junction boundary mismatches the germline segment, possibly from a read error. V is TRBV7-2 and J is TRBJ2-3; D remains unclear. Per the germline V gene, CDR1 is SGHTA and CDR2 is FQGNSA. The CDR3 consists of 14 residues. The CDR3 here is CVSSERAQTDTQYF. For the CDR3, the DNA is TGTGTCAGCAGCGAAAGGGCCCAGACAGATACGCAGTATTTT.

The V and J genes are TRBV15 and TRBJ1-5; 7 bases are shared with TRBD1. The CDR3 consists of 19 residues. V shed 5 bases, J shed 0 bases, and the junction held 16 bases outside the gene matches. CDR1 is LNHNV and CDR2 is YYDKDF in the germline V gene (reference sequence). Written as DNA, the CDR3 is TGTGCCACCAGCCCCCGGGAAGGGGGCCGATTTTATAGCAATCAGCCCCAGCATTTT. Translating gives CATSPREGGRFYSNQPQHF.

The V call is TRBV5-1, the J call TRBJ1-2, with a tentative D call TRBD1 (6 bases). Trimming removed 6 bases from V and 6 bases from J, with 15 bases in between. The CDR3 sequence is 13 residues long. Germline V gene lookup returns CDR1 SGHRS and CDR2 YFSETQ. The CDR3 region has the DNA TGCGCCAGCAAGATTGGGGGCCGAGATGGCTACACCTTC. Its translation: CASKIGGRDGYTF.

J is TRBJ2-7 and V is TRBV27, with TRBD2 matching over 13 bases. The CDR3 is 15 residues long. From germline, CDR1 is MNHEY and CDR2 SMNVEV (reference sequence). Trimming removed 3 bases from V and 6 bases from J; junction bases left unmatched: 5. CDR3 nucleotide sequence: TGTGCCAGCAGTTTTGTGACTAGCGGGGGGTCCGAGCAGTACTTC. It is translated as CASSFVTSGGSEQYF.

The chain combines TRBV4-1 with TRBJ1-6; 9 bases fit TRBD1. From germline, CDR1 is MGHRA and CDR2 YSYEKL. The CDR3 is 18 amino acids. V lost 0 bases, J lost 8 bases, and 11 bases stayed unmatched. The CDR3 DNA reads as TGCGCCAGCAGCCAAGAACAAGTTACAGGGGGCGGTGATTCACCCCTCCACTTT. Residues: CASSQEQVTGGGDSPLHF.

This clone is a singleton in its sample. The CDR3 reads CASMLVNTGELFF. Written as DNA, the CDR3 is TGTGCCAGTATGTTGGTGAACACCGGGGAGCTGTTTTTT. The V call is TRBV19, the J call TRBJ2-2, with no clear D. The CDR3 sequence is 13 residues long. CDR1 LNHDA and CDR2 SQIVND come from the germline V gene (reference sequence). The V end lost 7 bases, the J end lost 1 base, and 7 bases lay between the germline ends.

The V and J genes are TRBV7-2 and TRBJ1-5; TRBD1 is a possible D gene (6 bases). The CDR3 contains 15 residues. The germline gives CDR1 SGHTA, CDR2 FQGNSA. Trimming stripped 1 base from V and 5 bases from J, with 12 bases between. Here the CDR3 reads CASSLGGQGHQPQHF. CDR3 coding DNA: TGTGCCAGCAGCTTAGGGGGGCAGGGCCATCAGCCCCAGCATTTT.

V is TRBV19 and J is TRBJ1-5; maybe TRBD1 (6 bases). Germline V gives CDR1 LNHDA, CDR2 SQIVND (reference sequence). The CDR3 sequence is 16 residues long. V lost 8 bases, J lost 1 base, and 18 bases lay in between. CDR3 nucleotides: TGTGCCAGTTTTTCCAGGGGCCGCGGGAGCAATCAGCCCCAGCATTTT. This codes for CASFSRGRGSNQPQHF.

This clone was seen only a few times. The chain is built from TRBV28 and TRBJ2-7, with 9 bases lining up with TRBD1. V shed 4 bases and J 0 bases; nucleotides not matched to a gene: 4. Looked up from germline, CDR1 is MDHEN and CDR2 is SYDVKM. The CDR3 runs 15 residues. CDR3: CASSSGGQGSYEQYF. CDR3 nucleotides: TGTGCCAGCAGTTCGGGGGGACAGGGCTCCTACGAGCAGTACTTC.

This chain uses TRBV7-2 with TRBJ2-3; 12 nucleotides agree with TRBD2. Looked up from germline, CDR1 is SGHTA and CDR2 is FQGNSA. This CDR3 has 15 residues. V was clipped by 5 bases and J by 6 bases; unmatched bases: 6. CDR3 nucleotides: TGTGCCAGCAGCCCTCTAGCGGGGGGGCAGGATACGCAGTATTTT. It yields the protein CASSPLAGGQDTQYF.

This clone has only one observation. The chain combines TRBV6-6 with TRBJ2-7, with 8 bases matching TRBD2. The CDR3 extends over 12 amino acids. With 6 bases clipped from V and 4 bases from J, the junction kept 2 bases outside the gene matches. Germline CDR1 MNHNY, CDR2 SVGAGI (reference sequence). The CDR3 loop reads CASSGGVYEQYF. The DNA for the CDR3 is TGTGCCAGCAGCGGGGGGGTTTACGAGCAGTACTTC.

This CDR3 reads CASSLARANSPLHF. For the CDR3, the DNA is TGCGCCAGCAGCTTGGCCAGGGCTAATTCACCCCTCCACTTT. J is TRBJ1-6 and V is TRBV5-1; TRBD1 is a possible D gene (5 bases). Germline V CDR1 and CDR2: SGHRS, YFSETQ. The CDR3 has 14 residues. Trimming cost V 0 bases and J 6 bases, with 7 bases left between them.

V gene TRBV7-9 combines with J gene TRBJ1-5, with TRBD1 identical over 10 bases. The CDR3 runs 19 residues. From germline, CDR1 is SEHNR and CDR2 FQNEAQ (reference sequence). V dropped 3 bases and J dropped 5; count of bases not matched to a gene: 16. The CDR3 spells CASSFTPYRDRGPHQPQHF. CDR3 DNA: TGTGCCAGCAGCTTCACTCCGTACCGGGACAGGGGCCCTCATCAGCCCCAGCATTTT.

This chain links TRBV6-5 with TRBJ1-2; D may be TRBD1 (5 bases). CDR1 is MNHEY, CDR2 SVGAGI, per germline. The CDR3 spans 11 residues. Trimming removed 2 bases from V and 7 bases from J, with 5 bases in between. Written as DNA, the CDR3 is TGTGCCAGCAGTTACCAGGGTGGCTACACCTTC. The encoded protein is CASSYQGGYTF.

The chain is built from TRBV5-4 and TRBJ1-6; a possible D gene is TRBD1 (6 bases). CDR1 and CDR2 (germline): SGHNT, YYREEE (reference sequence). V dropped 3 bases and J dropped 9 bases, with 7 bases sitting between them. The CDR3 totals 12 residues. CDR3 residues: CASSSGVSPLHF. CDR3 DNA sequence: TGTGCCAGCAGCTCAGGGGTTTCACCCCTCCACTTT.

V usage is TRBV7-8 and J usage is TRBJ2-2; unclear D gene. There are 11 residues in the CDR3. The V and J ends lost 6 bases and 4 bases respectively, with 3 bases between them. Germline CDR1 SGHVS, CDR2 FQNEAQ. The CDR3 nucleotides read TGTGCCAGCAGACGCACCGGGGAGCTGTTTTTT. Its translation is CASRRTGELFF.

This clone has more than one count but fewer than ten. The V call is TRBV2, the J call TRBJ1-2; D gene unclear. Trimming pared 5 bases from V and 3 bases from J, leaving 16 bases between. Germline values: CDR1 SNHLY, CDR2 FYNNEI. CDR3 length equals 15 residues. The CDR3 here is CASSPTGREDYGYTF. The CDR3 nucleotides are TGTGCCAGCAGTCCAACTGGCCGGGAGGACTATGGCTACACCTTC. The entire variable domain, with the rest obtained from reference TRBV2 and TRBJ1-2, is as follows: EPEVTQTPSHQVTQMGQEVILRCVPISNHLYFYWYRQILGQKVEFLVSFYNNEISEKSEIFDDQFSVERPDGSNFTLKIRSTKLEDSAMYFCASSPTGREDYGYTFGSGTRLTVV.

This clone has only a few counts. The chain is built from TRBV19 and TRBJ2-7, with TRBD1 matching over 8 bases. The CDR3 has 13 residues. V trimming: 5 bases; J trimming: 8 bases; junction bases outside the gene matches: 8. CDR1 and CDR2 from the germline V gene are LNHDA and SQIVND (reference sequence). The CDR3 coding sequence is TGTGCCAGTAGTCCTAGGACAGGGCCTAAGCAGTACTTC. Its protein product is CASSPRTGPKQYF.

The chain couples TRBV30 to TRBJ2-5; 8 positions agree with TRBD1. The CDR3 length is 13 residues. The V segment lost 4 bases and the J segment 9 bases; nucleotides outside the gene matches: 10. Germline CDR1 and CDR2: GTSNPN and SVGIG (reference sequence). Written as DNA, the CDR3 is TGTGCCTGGACAGGGGGCTACGGGAGATCCCAGTACTTC. Protein product: CAWTGGYGRSQYF.

The genes are TRBV28 and TRBJ1-2; the D gene is possibly TRBD1 (5 bases). V was cut by 6 bases and J by 8 bases, with 19 bases left in between. Per germline, CDR1 MDHEN and CDR2 SYDVKM. There are 14 residues in the CDR3. The CDR3 sequence is CASSTTGEARGYTF. DNA for the CDR3: TGTGCCAGCAGCACCACGGGGGAAGCGCGAGGCTACACCTTC.

The chain joins TRBV30 to TRBJ1-1, with D possibly TRBD1 on 6 matching bases. CDR1 is GTSNPN and CDR2 is SVGIG in the germline V gene (reference sequence). V was trimmed by 3 bases and J by 1 base, leaving 9 bases between them. The CDR3 extends over 13 amino acids. CDR3 nucleotides: TGTGCCTGGAGAGAACAGGGGAACACTGAAGCTTTCTTT. Translating gives CAWREQGNTEAFF. The full variable domain, completed using reference TRBV30 and TRBJ1-1, is SQTIHQWPATLVQPVGSPLSLECTVEGTSNPNLYWYRQAAGRGLQLLFYSVGIGQISSEVPQNLSASRPQDRQFILSSKKLLLSDSGFYLCAWREQGNTEAFFGQGTRLTVV.

J is TRBJ2-1 and V is TRBV7-3, with 10 bases identical to TRBD1. After removal of 1 base from V and 4 bases from J, the junction contained 13 bases not matched to a gene. This CDR3 is 19 amino acids long. Germline lookup yields CDR1 SGHTA and CDR2 FQGTGA. The CDR3 sequence is CASSLREYAWGQGYNEQFF. CDR3 bases: TGTGCCAGCAGCTTAAGAGAATATGCTTGGGGACAGGGGTACAATGAGCAGTTCTTC.

This chain uses TRBV5-1 with TRBJ2-5; 8 bases map to TRBD1. The CDR3 loop spans 16 amino acids. With V trimmed by 2 bases and J by 2 bases, 8 bases remained unmatched. Per the germline V gene, CDR1 is SGHRS and CDR2 is YFSETQ. CDR3 loop: CASSLQGDTTQETQYF. The CDR3, as DNA: TGCGCCAGCAGCTTACAGGGGGACACCACTCAAGAGACCCAGTACTTC.

The rearrangement uses TRBV19 and TRBJ1-5; D may be TRBD1 (6 bases). Trimming pared 5 bases from V and 2 bases from J, leaving 19 bases between. CDR1 is LNHDA, CDR2 SQIVND, per germline (reference sequence). This CDR3 comprises 17 residues. The CDR3 loop is CASSPGEQGTGNQPQHF. The CDR3 DNA reads as TGTGCCAGTAGTCCGGGGGAACAGGGAACGGGCAATCAGCCCCAGCATTTT. Full variable domain (rest looked up from reference TRBV19 and TRBJ1-5): DGGITQSPKYLFRKEGQNVTLSCEQNLNHDAMYWYRQDPGQGLRLIYYSQIVNDFQKGDIAEGYSVSREKKESFPLTVTSAQKNPTAFYLCASSPGEQGTGNQPQHFGDGTRLSIL.

J is TRBJ1-4 and V is TRBV6-1; D remains unclear. CDR3 length: 15 amino acids. Looked up from germline, CDR1 is MNHNS and CDR2 is SASEGT. Trimming removed 6 bases at V and 3 bases at J, with 14 bases between. The CDR3 DNA sequence: TGTGCCAGCAGCCCGGGTCAGCACGCTAATGAAAAACTGTTTTTT. It encodes CASSPGQHANEKLFF.

This chain connects TRBV11-2 to TRBJ2-5, with 9 bases aligning to TRBD1. The germline CDR1 and CDR2 sequences are SGHAT and FQNNGV. V lost 4 bases to trimming and J lost 5 bases; unmatched junction nucleotides: 5. The CDR3 runs to 14 residues. This CDR3 is CASSYNRGPETQYF. The CDR3 nucleotides are TGTGCCAGCAGCTACAACAGGGGGCCTGAGACCCAGTACTTC.

The gene calls are TRBV28 and TRBJ1-4; D gene unclear. CDR3 length: 15 amino acids. Per the germline V gene, CDR1 is MDHEN and CDR2 is SYDVKM. The V gene lost 2 bases and the J gene lost 2 bases, with 9 bases spanning the gap. The CDR3 DNA reads TGTGCCAGCAGTTTAGGTCTCACCACTAATGAAAAACTGTTTTTT. Translated, it gives CASSLGLTTNEKLFF.